The entry below gives a single T cell receptor (beta chain) sequence along with its context. This clonotype was picked up many times. Its antigen is not yet known. Per-base quality was not reported, and no clone a single base away is much larger than it. This specimen comes from a study of response to subunit inactivated influenza vaccine (dated by TCRdb to between 2018 and 2020). With respect to the entire study: Deep quantitative profiling of the T cell receptor repertoire was used in the study to follow responses to a trivalent subunit inactivated influenza vaccine. On the study overall, not on this receptor specifically: According to the authors, only a limited number of new T cells may be recruited by each seasonal influenza vaccination.

The library was built by means of RT-PCR. The sequencing machine was an Illumina HiSeq 2500. Using fastp trimming at Q25 and MiXCR clonotype assembly, TCRdb reanalyzed the public sequencing data and kept in-frame beta chains. All rows with the same CDR3 protein become a single entry with the most common DNA and genes. Here the sample has over 800,000 distinct CDR3 sequences; 21% occur a single time. The ten largest clones take up roughly 10% of the sample. This material consisted of PBMCs from blood, taken more than 4 days after vaccination. The sequence derives from a man aged 50 or older who received an inactivated influenza vaccine. Donor details come from another sample of the same person, matched by shared clones.

The DNA sequence is given as TGCGCCAGCAGCTTGAACGTAGGGTACAATGAGCAGTTCTTC. It specifies CASSLNVGYNEQFF. The rearranged segments are TRBV5-1 and TRBJ2-1, with the D gene not clear enough to name. The CDR3 spans 14 residues, from the cysteine through the phenylalanine. The CDR3 DNA has 42 bases and is translated from base 1. V and J lose 1 base and 4 bases, and a span of 9 bases separates them. CDR1 and CDR2, looked up from the germline V gene, are SGHRS and YFSETQ.